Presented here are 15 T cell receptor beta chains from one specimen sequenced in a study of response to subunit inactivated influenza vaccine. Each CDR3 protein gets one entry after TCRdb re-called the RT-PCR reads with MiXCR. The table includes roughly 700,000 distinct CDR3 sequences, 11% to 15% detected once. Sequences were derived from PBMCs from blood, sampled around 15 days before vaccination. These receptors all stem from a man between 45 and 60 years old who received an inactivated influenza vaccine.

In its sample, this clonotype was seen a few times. The DNA for the CDR3 is TGTGCCAGCCAGGAGGGGACAGGGACCAACTATGGCTACACCTTC. The encoded protein is CASQEGTGTNYGYTF. The genes are TRBV27 and TRBJ1-2; TRBD1 aligns across 9 bases. The CDR3 has 15 amino acids. The trim removed 8 bases at V and 2 bases at J, leaving 9 bases unmatched. Germline CDR1 reads MNHEY; CDR2 reads SMNVEV (reference sequence).

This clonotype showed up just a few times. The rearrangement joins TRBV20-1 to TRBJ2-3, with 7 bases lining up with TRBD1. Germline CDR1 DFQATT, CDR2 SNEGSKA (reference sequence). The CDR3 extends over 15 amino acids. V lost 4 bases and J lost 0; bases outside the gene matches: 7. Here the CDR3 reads CSATSDRASTDTQYF. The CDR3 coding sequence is TGCAGTGCTACCTCAGACAGGGCTAGCACAGATACGCAGTATTTT.

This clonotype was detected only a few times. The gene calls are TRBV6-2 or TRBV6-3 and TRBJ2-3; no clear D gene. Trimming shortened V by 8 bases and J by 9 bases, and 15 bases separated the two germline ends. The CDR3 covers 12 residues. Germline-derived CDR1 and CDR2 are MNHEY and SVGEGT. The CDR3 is CASRLGPGTQYF. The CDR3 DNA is TGTGCCAGCCGTCTCGGTCCCGGCACGCAGTATTTT.

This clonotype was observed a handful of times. The CDR3 bases are TGTGCCAGCAGCCCGGGACTAGCGGAGATCACAGATACGCAGTATTTT. Its protein is CASSPGLAEITDTQYF. This chain joins TRBV12-3 or TRBV12-4 and TRBJ2-3; 11 positions match TRBD2. This CDR3 spans 16 amino acids. V gave up 6 bases and J gave up 2 bases; unmatched junction bases: 7.

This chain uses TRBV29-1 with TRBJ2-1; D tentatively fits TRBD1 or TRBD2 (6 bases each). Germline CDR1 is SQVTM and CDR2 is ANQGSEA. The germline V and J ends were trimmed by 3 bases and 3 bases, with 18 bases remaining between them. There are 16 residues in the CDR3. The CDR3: CSVEEIGGGFYNEQFF. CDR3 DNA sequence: TGCAGCGTTGAGGAAATCGGAGGGGGTTTCTACAATGAGCAGTTCTTC.

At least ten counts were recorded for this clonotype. For the CDR3, the DNA is TGTGCCACCAGCAGACAGGGGAACTATGGCTACACCTTC. Translation: CATSRQGNYGYTF. V is TRBV15 and J is TRBJ1-2, with a tentative D call TRBD1 (6 bases). There are 13 residues in the CDR3. Deletions cut 2 bases from V and 2 bases from J, with 6 bases between. In germline, CDR1 is LNHNV, CDR2 YYDKDF (reference sequence).

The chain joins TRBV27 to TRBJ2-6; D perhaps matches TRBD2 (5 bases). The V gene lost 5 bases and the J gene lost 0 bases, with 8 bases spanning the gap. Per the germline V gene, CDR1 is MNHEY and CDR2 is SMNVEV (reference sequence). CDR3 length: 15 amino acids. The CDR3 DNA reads TGTGCCAGCAGTGACGGGGTCTCTGGGGCCAACGTCCTGACTTTC. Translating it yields CASSDGVSGANVLTF.

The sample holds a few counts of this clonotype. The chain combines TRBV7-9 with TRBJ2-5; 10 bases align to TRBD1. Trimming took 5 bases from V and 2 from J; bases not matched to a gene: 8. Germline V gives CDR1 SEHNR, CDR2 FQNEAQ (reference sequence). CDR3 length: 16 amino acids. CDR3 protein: CASSQRQGAGQETQYF. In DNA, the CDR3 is TGTGCCAGCAGCCAGCGACAGGGGGCTGGTCAAGAGACCCAGTACTTC.

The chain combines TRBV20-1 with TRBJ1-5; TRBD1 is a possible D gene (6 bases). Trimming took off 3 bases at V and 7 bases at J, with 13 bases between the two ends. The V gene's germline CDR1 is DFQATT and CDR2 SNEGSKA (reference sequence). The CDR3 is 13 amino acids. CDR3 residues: CSASQGTNQPQHF. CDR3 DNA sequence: TGCAGTGCTAGTCAGGGGACGAACCAGCCCCAGCATTTT.

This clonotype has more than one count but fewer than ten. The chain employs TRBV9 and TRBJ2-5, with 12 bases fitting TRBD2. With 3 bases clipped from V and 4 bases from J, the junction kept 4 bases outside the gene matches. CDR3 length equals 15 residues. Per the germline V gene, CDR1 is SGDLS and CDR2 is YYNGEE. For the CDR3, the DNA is TGTGCCAGCAGCGCCGGACTAGCGGGAACAGAGACCCAGTACTTC. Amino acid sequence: CASSAGLAGTETQYF. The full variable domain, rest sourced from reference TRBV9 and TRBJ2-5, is DSGVTQTPKHLITATGQRVTLRCSPRSGDLSVYWYQQSLDQGLQFLIQYYNGEERAKGNILERFSAQQFPDLHSELNLSSLELGDSALYFCASSAGLAGTETQYFGPGTRLLVL.

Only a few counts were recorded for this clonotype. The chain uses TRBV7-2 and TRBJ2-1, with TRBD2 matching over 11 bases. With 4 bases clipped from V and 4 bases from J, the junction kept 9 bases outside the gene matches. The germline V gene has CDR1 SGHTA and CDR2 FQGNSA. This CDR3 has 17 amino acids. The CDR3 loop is CASSSGRLAGLYNEQFF. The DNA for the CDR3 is TGTGCCAGCAGCTCCGGAAGACTAGCGGGGCTATACAATGAGCAGTTCTTC. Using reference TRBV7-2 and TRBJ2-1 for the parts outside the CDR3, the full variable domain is GAGVSQSPSNKVTEKGKDVELRCDPISGHTALYWYRQSLGQGLEFLIYFQGNSAPDKSGLPSDRFSAERTGGSVSTLTIQRTQQEDSAVYLCASSSGRLAGLYNEQFFGPGTRLTVL.

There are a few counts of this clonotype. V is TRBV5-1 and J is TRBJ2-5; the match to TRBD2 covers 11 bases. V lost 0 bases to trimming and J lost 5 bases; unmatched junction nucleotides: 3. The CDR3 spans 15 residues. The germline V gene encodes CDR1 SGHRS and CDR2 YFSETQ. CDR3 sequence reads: CASSLVPSGGETQYF. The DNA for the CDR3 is TGCGCCAGCAGCTTGGTGCCTAGCGGGGGGGAGACCCAGTACTTC. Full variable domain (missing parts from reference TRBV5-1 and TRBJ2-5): KAGVTQTPRYLIKTRGQQVTLSCSPISGHRSVSWYQQTPGQGLQFLFEYFSETQRNKGNFPGRFSGRQFSNSRSEMNVSTLELGDSALYLCASSLVPSGGETQYFGPGTRLLVL.

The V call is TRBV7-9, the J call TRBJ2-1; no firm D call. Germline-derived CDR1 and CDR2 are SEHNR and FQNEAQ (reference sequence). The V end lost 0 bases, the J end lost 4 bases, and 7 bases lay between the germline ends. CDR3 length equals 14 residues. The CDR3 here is CASSLATLYNEQFF. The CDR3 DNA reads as TGTGCCAGCAGCTTAGCGACCCTATACAATGAGCAGTTCTTC.

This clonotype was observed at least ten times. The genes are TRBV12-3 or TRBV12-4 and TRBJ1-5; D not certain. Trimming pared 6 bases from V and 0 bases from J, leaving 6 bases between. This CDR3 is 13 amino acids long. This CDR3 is CASRLTSNQPQHF. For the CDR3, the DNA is TGTGCCAGCAGGTTGACTAGCAATCAGCCCCAGCATTTT.

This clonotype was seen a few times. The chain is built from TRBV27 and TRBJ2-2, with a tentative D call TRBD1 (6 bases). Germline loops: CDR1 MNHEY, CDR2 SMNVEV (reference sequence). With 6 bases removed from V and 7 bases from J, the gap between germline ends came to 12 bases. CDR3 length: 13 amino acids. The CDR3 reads CASSQRGNGELFF. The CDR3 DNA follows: TGTGCCAGCAGCCAAAGGGGGAACGGGGAGCTGTTTTTT.